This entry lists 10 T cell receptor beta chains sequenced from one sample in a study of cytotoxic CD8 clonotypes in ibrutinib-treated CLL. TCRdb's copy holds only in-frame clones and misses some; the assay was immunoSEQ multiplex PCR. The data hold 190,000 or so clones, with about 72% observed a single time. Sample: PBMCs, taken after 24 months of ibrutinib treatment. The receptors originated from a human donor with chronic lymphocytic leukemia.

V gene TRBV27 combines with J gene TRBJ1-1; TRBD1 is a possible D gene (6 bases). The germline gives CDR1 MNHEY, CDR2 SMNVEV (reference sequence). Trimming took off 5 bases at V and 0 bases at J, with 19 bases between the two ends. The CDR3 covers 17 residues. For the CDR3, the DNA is TGTGCCAGCAGTCCTGTCTGGGCAGGGGCTATGAACACTGAAGCTTTCTTT. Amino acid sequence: CASSPVWAGAMNTEAFF.

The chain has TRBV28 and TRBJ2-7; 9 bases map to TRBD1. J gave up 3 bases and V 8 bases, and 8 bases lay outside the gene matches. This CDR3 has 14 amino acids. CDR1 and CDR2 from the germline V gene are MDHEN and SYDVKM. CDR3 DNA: TGTGCCAGCTCGGAGGGGACAGGGAACTACGAGCAGTACTTC. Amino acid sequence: CASSEGTGNYEQYF. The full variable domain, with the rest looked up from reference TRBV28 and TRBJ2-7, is DVKVTQSSRYLVKRTGEKVFLECVQDMDHENMFWYRQDPGLGLRLIYFSYDVKMKEKGDIPEGYSVSREKKERFSLILESASTNQTSMYLCASSEGTGNYEQYFGPGTRLTVT.

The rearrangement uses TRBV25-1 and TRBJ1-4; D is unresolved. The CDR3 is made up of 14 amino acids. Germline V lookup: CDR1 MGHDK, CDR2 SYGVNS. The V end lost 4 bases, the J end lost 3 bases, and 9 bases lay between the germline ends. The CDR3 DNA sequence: TGTGCCAGCAGTGTTGCGTCTCCTAATGAAAAACTGTTTTTT. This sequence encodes CASSVASPNEKLFF. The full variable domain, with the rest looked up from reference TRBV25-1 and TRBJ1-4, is EADIYQTPRYLVIGTGKKITLECSQTMGHDKMYWYQQDPGMELHLIHYSYGVNSTEKGDLSSESTVSRIRTEHFPLTLESARPSHTSQYLCASSVASPNEKLFFGSGTQLSVL.

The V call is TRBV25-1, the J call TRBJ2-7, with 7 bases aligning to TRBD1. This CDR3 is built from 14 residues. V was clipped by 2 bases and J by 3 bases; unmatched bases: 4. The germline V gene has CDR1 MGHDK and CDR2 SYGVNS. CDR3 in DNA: TGTGCCAGCAGTGAACCCCACAGGGGCTACGAGCAGTACTTC. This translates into CASSEPHRGYEQYF.

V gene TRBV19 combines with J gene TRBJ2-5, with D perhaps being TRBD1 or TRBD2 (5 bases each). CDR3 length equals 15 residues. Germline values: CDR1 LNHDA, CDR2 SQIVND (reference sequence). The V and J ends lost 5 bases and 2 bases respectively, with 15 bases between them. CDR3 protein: CASSVPGRHQETQYF. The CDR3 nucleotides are TGTGCCAGTAGTGTACCGGGGCGTCATCAAGAGACCCAGTACTTC.

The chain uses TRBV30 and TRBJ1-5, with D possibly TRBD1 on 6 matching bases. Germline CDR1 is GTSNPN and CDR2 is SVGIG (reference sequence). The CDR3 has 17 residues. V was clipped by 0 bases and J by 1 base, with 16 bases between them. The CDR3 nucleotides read TGTGCCTGGAGTGTACGATGGGGGCGAGGGAGCAATCAGCCCCAGCATTTT. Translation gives CAWSVRWGRGSNQPQHF.

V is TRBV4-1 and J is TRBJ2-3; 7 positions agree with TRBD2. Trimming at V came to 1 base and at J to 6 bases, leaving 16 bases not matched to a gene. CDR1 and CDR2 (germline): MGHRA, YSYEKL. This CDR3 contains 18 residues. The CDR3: CASSQGVLTSGAFDTQYF. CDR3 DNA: TGCGCCAGCAGCCAAGGGGTTTTAACCAGCGGGGCCTTTGATACGCAGTATTTT.

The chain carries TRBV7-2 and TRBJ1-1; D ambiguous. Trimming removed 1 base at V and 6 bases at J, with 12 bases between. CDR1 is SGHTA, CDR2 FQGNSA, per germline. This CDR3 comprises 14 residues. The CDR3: CASSLERVYPEAFF. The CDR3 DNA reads TGTGCCAGCAGCTTAGAGAGGGTATATCCTGAAGCTTTCTTT.

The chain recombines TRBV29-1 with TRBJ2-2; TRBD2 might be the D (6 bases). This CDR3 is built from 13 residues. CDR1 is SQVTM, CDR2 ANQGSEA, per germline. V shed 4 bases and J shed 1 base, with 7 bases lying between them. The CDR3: CSVGRENTGELFF. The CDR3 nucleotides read TGCAGCGTTGGGCGGGAGAACACCGGGGAGCTGTTTTTT.

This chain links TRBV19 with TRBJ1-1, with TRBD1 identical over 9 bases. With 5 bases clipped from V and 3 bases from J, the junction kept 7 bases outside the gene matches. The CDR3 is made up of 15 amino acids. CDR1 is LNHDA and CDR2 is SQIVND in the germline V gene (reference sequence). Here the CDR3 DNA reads TGTGCCAGTAGTGTAAGACAGGGGGAGGACACTGAAGCTTTCTTT. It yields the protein CASSVRQGEDTEAFF.